This TCR beta chain came from a study of T cells in tuberculosis. Sequencing was performed with immunoSEQ multiplex PCR; in TCRdb, only in-frame clones are kept and a portion is missing. The table records about 30,000 clones, approximately 95% of them present only once. The V gene end was trimmed by 1 base and the J gene end by 4 bases; junction bases not matched to a gene: 4. The CDR3 is 15 amino acids. Germline-derived CDR1 and CDR2 are SGHVS and FNYEAQ. Regarding this clone: Its target is unknown.

Tuberculin skin test and IGRA determined adolescents' latent tuberculosis status at entry. Study-wide results and caveats: Classification accuracy was about 85% (AUROC under 0.95) with the GMM-specific repertoire. Shorter CDR3-alpha in active tuberculosis partly drove smaller distances. GMM-specific TCRs were nearer to active tuberculosis alpha repertoires, suggesting expansion.

The source is a donor aged 10-29 years with latent tuberculosis or without tuberculosis infection. The chain combines TRBV7-6 with TRBJ1-5; 7 bases match TRBD1. The sequencing sample was made of PBMCs. The CDR3 loop is CASSLEQGLNQPQHF. CDR3 nucleotides: TGTGCCAGCAGCTTAGAACAGGGGCTTAATCAGCCCCAGCATTTT.